This is a list of T cell receptor beta chains from one sample in a study of shared clonotypes between healthy human individuals. Assay: immunoSEQ multiplex PCR; the TCRdb copy retains only in-frame clones and omits some. The table lists 450,000 to 600,000 clones, around 79% of them singletons. The sequenced sample was PBMCs. These receptor sequences come from a woman in her forties in good health. Some clones in this sample may be carry-over from other donors' samples. CDR3s include the opening cysteine and the closing phenylalanine or tryptophan. The order of the fields is V gene, D gene, clone size, J gene, CDR3 DNA, CDR3 protein. The D gene is left open where the match is weak. The size of a clone is reported for some rows only, either as once, few or many, or as a class for expanded clones.

TRBV25-1	.	.	TRBJ1-3	TGTGCCAGCAGTGAATCGGGGTCTGGAAACACCATATATTTT	CASSESGSGNTIYF
TRBV4-2	.	.	TRBJ2-7	TGTGCCAGCAGCCAAGACGGGGGCGGGCCAAGCTCCTACGAGCAGTACTTC	CASSQDGGGPSSYEQYF
TRBV7-2	TRBD1	.	TRBJ1-2	TGTGCCAGCAGCTTAGAGGGGGCGCGTCATGGCTACACCTTC	CASSLEGARHGYTF
TRBV5-4	.	.	TRBJ2-7	TGTGCCAGCAGCTTGGCCTGGGGTGAGCAGTACTTC	CASSLAWGEQYF
TRBV29-1	.	.	TRBJ2-2	TGCAGCGTTGACCGAGCGGACACCGGGGAGCTGTTTTTT	CSVDRADTGELFF
TRBV19	.	.	TRBJ2-3	TGTGCCAGTAGTGCCCCAGCGAAAACTAGCACAGATACGCAGTATTTT	CASSAPAKTSTDTQYF
TRBV28	TRBD1	.	TRBJ2-3	TGTGCCAGCAGCTCCCCCGGGACAGGGGTTGGAGATACGCAGTATTTT	CASSSPGTGVGDTQYF
TRBV4-1	TRBD1	.	TRBJ1-2	TGCGCCAGCAGCCAAGTGGGGACAGGAAAATATGGCTACACCTTC	CASSQVGTGKYGYTF
TRBV9	.	.	TRBJ2-2	TGTGCCAGCGCCAGGCAGGGAACCGGGGAGCTGTTTTTT	CASARQGTGELFF
TRBV19	.	.	TRBJ1-5	TGTGCCAGTAGTATAAGCAGGGGTGGACAGCCCCAGCATTTT	CASSISRGGQPQHF
TRBV7-3	.	.	TRBJ2-5	TGTGCCAGCAGCTTACAGGCAGGGGAAGAGACCCAGTACTTC	CASSLQAGEETQYF
TRBV7-3	.	many	TRBJ1-5	TGTGCCAGCAGCGCAGACAGTCATCAGCCCCAGCATTTT	CASSADSHQPQHF
TRBV5-5	.	few	TRBJ2-7	TGTGCCAGCAGCTTGACCCCAGGGAGGTTTGAGCAGTACTTC	CASSLTPGRFEQYF
TRBV2	.	.	TRBJ2-1	TGTGCCAGCACACTAGGGGCCTACAATGAGCAGTTCTTC	CASTLGAYNEQFF
TRBV4-2	.	.	TRBJ2-7	TGTGCCAGCAGCCAAGAATTCGGTCCAGGAATTACCTACGAGCAGTACTTC	CASSQEFGPGITYEQYF
TRBV27	TRBD2	.	TRBJ2-7	TGTGCCAGCAGTCGTAGCGGGCCCTCCTACGAGCAGTACTTC	CASSRSGPSYEQYF
TRBV18	.	.	TRBJ2-3	TGTGCCAGCTCACCACACGGAGGGAGCACAGATACGCAGTATTTT	CASSPHGGSTDTQYF
TRBV5-4	.	.	TRBJ1-1	TGTGCCAGCAGCTCAGACGTCGGATCAGCTTTCTTT	CASSSDVGSAFF
TRBV9	TRBD2	.	TRBJ2-2	TGTGCCAGCAGCCGTAACACCGGGGGGGCGAACACCGGGGAGCTGTTTTTT	CASSRNTGGANTGELFF
TRBV7-3	TRBD1	once	TRBJ2-1	TGTGCCAGCAGCCCAGGACAGGGCGAGGTGGTCTTC	CASSPGQGEVVF
TRBV14	.	.	TRBJ1-2	TGTGCCAGCAGCCAAGCAAGGGTCAGCGTCTATGGCTACACCTTC	CASSQARVSVYGYTF
TRBV28	.	.	TRBJ2-7	TGTGCCAGCAGTCGTAGACAGGACAGCCTCGGGGAGCAGTACTTC	CASSRRQDSLGEQYF
TRBV7-9	TRBD2	.	TRBJ2-1	TGTGCCAGCAGCTTATTACTAGCGGAAGGGGGAGATGAGCAGTTCTTC	CASSLLLAEGGDEQFF
TRBV4-2	TRBD2	.	TRBJ2-3	TGTGCCAGCAGCCAAGGAAGGACTAGCGGCACAGATACGCAGTATTTT	CASSQGRTSGTDTQYF
TRBV30	TRBD2	.	TRBJ2-7	TGTGCCTGGATGATCAATAGGGGGGGGCCGGGACTAGCTCGCGAGCAGTACTTC	CAWMINRGGPGLAREQYF
TRBV4-2	.	.	TRBJ1-1	TGTGCCAGCAGCCAGGAGGGTTTGGGCACTGAAGCTTTCTTT	CASSQEGLGTEAFF
TRBV5-4	.	.	TRBJ1-4	TGTGCCAGCAGCTTGCTGGGGGAAAAACTGTTTTTT	CASSLLGEKLFF
TRBV28	TRBD1	.	TRBJ1-2	TGTGCCAGCAGTTTAGAAGGGGGCTACTATGGCTACACCTTC	CASSLEGGYYGYTF
TRBV11-2	.	.	TRBJ1-1	TGTGCCAGCAGCGGCAGTGTGAACACTGAAGCTTTCTTT	CASSGSVNTEAFF
TRBV5-1	TRBD2	.	TRBJ2-3	TGCGCCAGCAGTCACGGGAGGAGCACAGATACGCAGTATTTT	CASSHGRSTDTQYF
TRBV7-3	TRBD2	.	TRBJ2-2	TGTGCCAGCAGCGCAGTCCCCCTTAGCGGGGGACTGAACACCGGGGAGCTGTTTTTT	CASSAVPLSGGLNTGELFF
TRBV11-3	.	.	TRBJ2-2	TGTGCCAGCAGCTTAGAAGTCGGGGAGCTGTTTTTT	CASSLEVGELFF
TRBV28	TRBD2	many	TRBJ2-3	TGTGCCAGCAGTTTATGGGGGAGCGGGAGATACACAGATACGCAGTATTTT	CASSLWGSGRYTDTQYF
TRBV2	.	.	TRBJ1-5	TGTGCCAGCAGTCGGGACACCAATCAGCCCCAGCATTTT	CASSRDTNQPQHF
TRBV25-1	.	.	TRBJ1-1	TGTGCCAGCAGATATGCCGCGGCCACTGAAGCTTTCTTT	CASRYAAATEAFF
TRBV6-6	.	.	TRBJ2-5	TGTGCCAGCAGTTTGAGGGCCCCGGAGGAGACCCAGTACTTC	CASSLRAPEETQYF
TRBV6-4	.	many	TRBJ2-3	TGTGCCAGCAGTGGGCGATGGGGGGCGGCCAGAGCAGATACGCAGTATTTT	CASSGRWGAARADTQYF
TRBV7-9	.	.	TRBJ2-5	TGTGCCAGCAGCTTATACGATCAAGAGACCCAGTACTTC	CASSLYDQETQYF
TRBV4-1	.	once	TRBJ2-3	TGCGCCAGCAGCCAATCGAGTAGCGCAGATACGCAGTATTTT	CASSQSSSADTQYF
TRBV5-6	.	.	TRBJ1-2	TGTGCCAGCAGCTTGGTGGGGTTTGGGGACGGGAACTATGGCTACACCTTC	CASSLVGFGDGNYGYTF
TRBV2	TRBD1	.	TRBJ1-2	TGTGCCAGCAGTGAAAGACAGGGGTCTTTCTATGGCTACACCTTC	CASSERQGSFYGYTF
TRBV5-6	TRBD2	many	TRBJ2-7	TGTGCCAGCAGCTTGGTAAGGCTAGCGGAGCCCTACGAGCAGTACTTC	CASSLVRLAEPYEQYF
TRBV10-2	.	few	TRBJ2-7	TGCGCCAGCAGTGCCTCCTCCTACGAGCAGTACTTC	CASSASSYEQYF
TRBV7-9	.	few	TRBJ2-7	TGTGCCAGCAGCTTAGCGCAGGGAGGCACCTACGAGCAGTACTTC	CASSLAQGGTYEQYF
TRBV5-4	TRBD2	few	TRBJ2-1	TGTGCCAGCAGCTTGGTCACTAGCGGACCCAGTGATGAGCAGTTCTTC	CASSLVTSGPSDEQFF
TRBV4-3	.	.	TRBJ2-7	TGCGCCAGCAGCCAAACGGCCGACAGCTCCTACGAGCAGTACTTC	CASSQTADSSYEQYF
TRBV5-1	.	.	TRBJ1-2	TGCGCCAGCAGCTTGGGAACAGGGATGGTTGGCTACACCTTC	CASSLGTGMVGYTF
TRBV9	.	.	TRBJ1-2	TGTGCCAGCAGCGTAGCCGGGGGCGTCTATGGCTACACCTTC	CASSVAGGVYGYTF
TRBV27	TRBD2	.	TRBJ2-4	TGTGCCCCGAGCGGGAGTAGAGCCAAAAACATTCAGTACTTC	CAPSGSRAKNIQYF
TRBV5-4	TRBD2	.	TRBJ2-3	TGTGCCAGCAGCTTGCTGGCGGGAGGGCCGCCAGATACGCAGTATTTT	CASSLLAGGPPDTQYF
TRBV10-3	.	few	TRBJ2-5	TGTGCCATCAGTGAGTCTGGGGGGGAGACCCAGTACTTC	CAISESGGETQYF
TRBV5-1	.	.	TRBJ2-3	TGCGCCAGCAGCCCGGAAGAACAGAGGCAAGTGCAGTATTTT	CASSPEEQRQVQYF
TRBV7-8	.	.	TRBJ2-3	TGTGCCACCGTCCTGATTACAACCACAGATACGCAGTATTTT	CATVLITTTDTQYF
TRBV9	TRBD1	few	TRBJ1-1	TGTGCCAGCAGTGCGCAGGTAAGGACAGGACGAGAAGCTTTCTTT	CASSAQVRTGREAFF
TRBV7-9	TRBD2	.	TRBJ2-1	TGTGCCAGCAGCTCACCTACCGGGGGGATCGTCTCCTACAATGAGCAGTTCTTC	CASSSPTGGIVSYNEQFF
TRBV10-1	.	.	TRBJ2-5	TGCGCCAGCAGTGAGTCGGCAGGGGCTCCTGAGACCCAGTACTTC	CASSESAGAPETQYF
TRBV28	TRBD2	.	TRBJ2-5	TGTGCCAGCAGTTTTAGCAGCGGGAGTGGGGGGGAGACCCAGTACTTC	CASSFSSGSGGETQYF
TRBV5-4	TRBD1	.	TRBJ2-7	TGTGCCAGCAGCTTGCGGGACAGAACCTACGAGCAGTACTTC	CASSLRDRTYEQYF